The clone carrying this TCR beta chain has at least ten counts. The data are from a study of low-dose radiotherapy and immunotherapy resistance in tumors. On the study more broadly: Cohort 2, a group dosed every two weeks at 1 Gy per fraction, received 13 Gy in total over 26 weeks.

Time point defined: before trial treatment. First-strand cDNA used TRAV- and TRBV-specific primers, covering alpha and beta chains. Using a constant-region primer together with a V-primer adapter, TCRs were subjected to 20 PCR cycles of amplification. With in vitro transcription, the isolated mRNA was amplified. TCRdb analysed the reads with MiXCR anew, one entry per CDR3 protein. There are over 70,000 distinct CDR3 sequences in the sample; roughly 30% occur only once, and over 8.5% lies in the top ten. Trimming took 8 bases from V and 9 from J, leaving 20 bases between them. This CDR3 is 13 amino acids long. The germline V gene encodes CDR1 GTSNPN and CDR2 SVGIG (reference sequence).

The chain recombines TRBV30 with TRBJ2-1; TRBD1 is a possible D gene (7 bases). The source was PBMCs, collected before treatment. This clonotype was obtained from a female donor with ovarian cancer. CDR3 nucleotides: TGTGCCGTTGCCAGGGGGAGGCTTACTGAGCAGTTCTTC. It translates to CAVARGRLTEQFF.